A selection of T cell receptor beta chains follows, all from one sample in a study of beta chain features in type 1 diabetes. Profiled with immunoSEQ multiplex PCR; TCRdb holds only in-frame clones, not every one. The table has some 640,000 clones, over 12% seen once; the top ten hold 0.035% to 0.04%. Material for sequencing was naive CD4+ T cells from blood. These receptors came from a man aged 18-30 years with type 1 diabetes. Both conserved end residues are part of each CDR3. D genes are given only for firm matches. The size field is filled for only some rows; it gives once, few, many or a size class.

j_call: TRBJ2-3; clone_size: few; cdr3_length: 18; d_call: .; v_call: TRBV7-9; cdr3_aa: CASSGSLTTATATDTQYF; cdr3_nt: TGTGCCAGCAGCGGGTCCTTAACTACCGCTACTGCTACAGATACGCAGTATTTT
j_call: TRBJ1-2; clone_size: few; cdr3_length: 15; d_call: TRBD1; v_call: TRBV30; cdr3_aa: CAWSNTGQGRNGYTF; cdr3_nt: TGTGCCTGGAGCAATACGGGACAGGGGAGGAACGGCTACACCTTC
j_call: TRBJ2-5; clone_size: .; cdr3_length: 14; d_call: .; v_call: TRBV28; cdr3_aa: CASSLGSRTGTQYF; cdr3_nt: TGTGCCAGCAGTTTAGGTAGCAGGACTGGGACCCAGTACTTC
j_call: TRBJ2-3; clone_size: .; cdr3_length: 15; d_call: .; v_call: TRBV6-5; cdr3_aa: CASSYGYGDTDTQYF; cdr3_nt: TGTGCCAGCAGTTACGGCTATGGGGACACAGATACGCAGTATTTT
j_call: TRBJ2-1; clone_size: .; cdr3_length: 16; d_call: .; v_call: TRBV7-9; cdr3_aa: CASTSLGGGSSNEQFF; cdr3_nt: TGTGCCAGCACCTCCTTAGGGGGCGGGAGTAGCAATGAGCAGTTCTTC
j_call: TRBJ2-1; clone_size: .; cdr3_length: 13; d_call: .; v_call: TRBV7-3; cdr3_aa: CASSRSSYNEQFF; cdr3_nt: TGTGCCAGCAGTAGGAGCTCCTACAATGAGCAGTTCTTC
j_call: TRBJ2-3; clone_size: .; cdr3_length: 19; d_call: TRBD2; v_call: TRBV11-2; cdr3_aa: CASSPLGGTSGGAIDTQYF; cdr3_nt: TGTGCCAGCAGCCCCCTCGGGGGGACTAGCGGGGGGGCGATAGATACGCAGTATTTT
j_call: TRBJ1-2; clone_size: .; cdr3_length: 15; d_call: .; v_call: TRBV2; cdr3_aa: CASSEVVGGDYGYTF; cdr3_nt: TGTGCCAGCAGTGAAGTCGTAGGTGGCGACTATGGCTACACCTTC
j_call: TRBJ2-1; clone_size: .; cdr3_length: 15; d_call: .; v_call: TRBV5-1; cdr3_aa: CASSLVGSSYNEQFF; cdr3_nt: TGCGCCAGCAGCTTGGTTGGAAGCTCCTACAATGAGCAGTTCTTC
j_call: TRBJ2-7; clone_size: few; cdr3_length: 15; d_call: TRBD2; v_call: TRBV19; cdr3_aa: CASSELAGVPYEQYF; cdr3_nt: TGTGCCAGTAGCGAACTAGCGGGAGTTCCCTACGAGCAGTACTTC
j_call: TRBJ1-2; clone_size: few; cdr3_length: 14; d_call: TRBD1; v_call: TRBV28; cdr3_aa: CASRRPTGVGGYTF; cdr3_nt: TGTGCCAGCAGGAGACCTACAGGGGTAGGCGGCTACACCTTC
j_call: TRBJ2-1; clone_size: .; cdr3_length: 11; d_call: .; v_call: TRBV6-1; cdr3_aa: CASRRDYEQFF; cdr3_nt: TGTGCCAGCAGGAGGGACTATGAGCAGTTCTTC
j_call: TRBJ1-2; clone_size: .; cdr3_length: 13; d_call: .; v_call: TRBV7-2; cdr3_aa: CASSLDGSYGYTF; cdr3_nt: TGTGCCAGCAGCTTAGATGGGTCCTATGGCTACACCTTC
j_call: TRBJ2-7; clone_size: few; cdr3_length: 15; d_call: .; v_call: TRBV9; cdr3_aa: CASSVAGGSSYEQYF; cdr3_nt: TGTGCCAGCAGCGTAGCGGGGGGCAGCTCCTACGAGCAGTACTTC
j_call: TRBJ2-7; clone_size: .; cdr3_length: 11; d_call: .; v_call: TRBV30; cdr3_aa: CAWNRDYEQYF; cdr3_nt: TGTGCCTGGAACCGGGACTACGAGCAGTACTTC
j_call: TRBJ1-1; clone_size: .; cdr3_length: 14; d_call: .; v_call: TRBV6-1; cdr3_aa: CASPAVPGRTEAFF; cdr3_nt: TGTGCCAGCCCCGCTGTGCCAGGGCGGACTGAAGCTTTCTTT
j_call: TRBJ2-3; clone_size: few; cdr3_length: 16; d_call: .; v_call: TRBV18; cdr3_aa: CASSPPQGYATDTQYF; cdr3_nt: TGTGCCAGCTCACCACCTCAGGGGTATGCGACAGATACGCAGTATTTT
j_call: TRBJ1-3; clone_size: .; cdr3_length: 15; d_call: .; v_call: TRBV6-5; cdr3_aa: CASSLTGDSGNTIYF; cdr3_nt: TGTGCCAGCAGTTTGACAGGAGACTCTGGAAACACCATATATTTT
j_call: TRBJ1-1; clone_size: .; cdr3_length: 15; d_call: TRBD1; v_call: TRBV7-9; cdr3_aa: CASSPPGGFYTEAFF; cdr3_nt: TGTGCCAGCAGCCCTCCAGGGGGCTTCTACACTGAAGCTTTCTTT
j_call: TRBJ1-6; clone_size: few; cdr3_length: 14; d_call: .; v_call: TRBV28; cdr3_aa: CASASSSYNSPLHF; cdr3_nt: TGTGCCAGCGCTTCTAGCTCCTATAATTCACCCCTCCACTTT
j_call: TRBJ1-1; clone_size: few; cdr3_length: 14; d_call: .; v_call: TRBV4-3; cdr3_aa: CASKKLDGSNEAFF; cdr3_nt: TGCGCCAGCAAGAAGTTGGACGGTAGCAATGAAGCTTTCTTT
j_call: TRBJ2-2; clone_size: few; cdr3_length: 14; d_call: .; v_call: TRBV5-8; cdr3_aa: CASSWGPGGGELFF; cdr3_nt: TGTGCCAGCAGCTGGGGACCTGGGGGCGGGGAGCTGTTTTTT
j_call: TRBJ1-3; clone_size: .; cdr3_length: 16; d_call: .; v_call: TRBV5-6; cdr3_aa: CASSLLGRLSGNTIYF; cdr3_nt: TGTGCCAGCAGCTTGTTGGGACGCCTCTCTGGAAACACCATATATTTT
j_call: TRBJ2-7; clone_size: .; cdr3_length: 14; d_call: .; v_call: TRBV9; cdr3_aa: CASSVKGEIYEQYF; cdr3_nt: TGTGCCAGCAGCGTAAAAGGGGAAATCTACGAGCAGTACTTC
j_call: TRBJ2-7; clone_size: few; cdr3_length: 18; d_call: TRBD2; v_call: TRBV27; cdr3_aa: CASRQENLGLAGAGEQYF; cdr3_nt: TGTGCCAGCCGCCAGGAAAACCTCGGACTAGCGGGAGCGGGCGAGCAGTACTTC
j_call: TRBJ2-5; clone_size: .; cdr3_length: 13; d_call: .; v_call: TRBV19; cdr3_aa: CASQSMYQETQYF; cdr3_nt: TGTGCCAGCCAGTCGATGTACCAAGAGACCCAGTACTTC
j_call: TRBJ2-7; clone_size: .; cdr3_length: 11; d_call: .; v_call: TRBV10-1; cdr3_aa: CASSEVHEQYF; cdr3_nt: TGCGCCAGCAGTGAGGTCCACGAGCAGTACTTC
j_call: TRBJ2-1; clone_size: .; cdr3_length: 15; d_call: .; v_call: TRBV7-2; cdr3_aa: CASSATSSAYNEQFF; cdr3_nt: TGTGCCAGCAGCGCGACTAGTAGCGCCTACAATGAGCAGTTCTTC
j_call: TRBJ2-5; clone_size: .; cdr3_length: 19; d_call: TRBD2; v_call: TRBV4-1; cdr3_aa: CASSARGLAGGSTQETQYF; cdr3_nt: TGCGCCAGCAGCGCCAGGGGACTAGCGGGAGGATCAACCCAAGAGACCCAGTACTTC
j_call: TRBJ2-5; clone_size: .; cdr3_length: 13; d_call: .; v_call: TRBV30; cdr3_aa: CAGTKRVTETQYF; cdr3_nt: TGTGCCGGAACAAAAAGGGTGACAGAGACCCAGTACTTC
j_call: TRBJ2-5; clone_size: few; cdr3_length: 10; d_call: .; v_call: TRBV30; cdr3_aa: CAWSRETQYF; cdr3_nt: TGTGCCTGGAGCAGGGAGACCCAGTACTTC
j_call: TRBJ2-7; clone_size: .; cdr3_length: 12; d_call: .; v_call: TRBV2; cdr3_aa: CASSQGLSEQYF; cdr3_nt: TGTGCCAGCAGTCAAGGACTCTCCGAGCAGTACTTC
j_call: TRBJ2-5; clone_size: few; cdr3_length: 15; d_call: TRBD2; v_call: TRBV7-2; cdr3_aa: CASSSQRGAGETQYF; cdr3_nt: TGTGCCAGCAGTTCTCAGCGGGGGGCAGGAGAGACCCAGTACTTC
j_call: TRBJ1-2; clone_size: once; cdr3_length: 17; d_call: TRBD1; v_call: TRBV27; cdr3_aa: CASSLRTGADRVYGYTF; cdr3_nt: TGTGCCAGCAGTTTACGGACAGGGGCCGACCGGGTCTATGGCTACACCTTC
j_call: TRBJ2-1; clone_size: .; cdr3_length: 17; d_call: .; v_call: TRBV23-1; cdr3_aa: CASSLYPQGSSYNEQFF; cdr3_nt: TGCGCCAGCAGTCTGTACCCCCAGGGAAGCTCCTACAATGAGCAGTTCTTC
j_call: TRBJ2-7; clone_size: few; cdr3_length: 15; d_call: .; v_call: TRBV7-2; cdr3_aa: CASSLAPAESYEQYF; cdr3_nt: TGTGCCAGCAGCTTAGCGCCAGCAGAATCCTACGAGCAGTACTTC